This is a list of T cell receptor beta chains from one sample in a study of cytomegalovirus exposure and HLA in healthy donors. Generated by immunoSEQ multiplex PCR, the TCRdb table keeps only in-frame clones and is missing some. The table lists a few hundred thousand clones, roughly 85% of them singletons, with around 1.8% in the top ten. The sequenced sample was PBMCs. The receptors here all came from a man between 18 and 35 years old in good health and CMV-seronegative. Each CDR3 is given with its conserved first and last residue. The D gene is left open where the match is weak. Not every row has a clone size; where given, it reads once, few, many or a size class.

V	size	J	D	DNA	CDR3
TRBV10-3	-	TRBJ2-7	TRBD1	TGTGCCATCAGGGGACAGGGGGCCCTGAGCTCCTACGAGCAGTACTTC	CAIRGQGALSSYEQYF
TRBV2	-	TRBJ1-4	-	TGTGCCAGCAACTACAGGGTTCGGGACGGTGCAACTAATGAAAAACTGTTTTTT	CASNYRVRDGATNEKLFF
TRBV5-1	few	TRBJ2-5	TRBD1	TGCGCCAGCAGCCTGGTCGGGACAGGGGGTTTGGAGACCCAGTACTTC	CASSLVGTGGLETQYF
TRBV2	-	TRBJ2-7	TRBD1	TGTGCCAGCAGGAAGGAAAGACAGGGGGGCAACGAGCAGTACTTC	CASRKERQGGNEQYF
TRBV7-9	-	TRBJ2-2	-	TGTGCCAGCAGCTTAGTCAATTCGAACACCGGGGAGCTGTTTTTT	CASSLVNSNTGELFF
TRBV4-3	-	TRBJ2-1	TRBD2	TGCGCCAGCAGCCAAGTTCCTTATCCGACTAGCGAGAAGAATGAGCAGTTCTTC	CASSQVPYPTSEKNEQFF
TRBV15	-	TRBJ1-2	-	TGTGCCACCAGCAGAGTGCGGCAGAACTATGGCTACACCTTC	CATSRVRQNYGYTF
TRBV6-6	-	TRBJ2-4	-	TGTGCCAGCAGTTACGGGACGGGAGCAAACATTCAGTACTTC	CASSYGTGANIQYF
TRBV19	-	TRBJ2-5	TRBD2	TGTGCCAGTAGTATAGTCCCCTCGGGAGGAGGGACCCAGTACTTC	CASSIVPSGGGTQYF
TRBV10-3	-	TRBJ2-1	TRBD1	TGTGCCATCACGGGGACAGCCGACAATGAGCAGTTCTTC	CAITGTADNEQFF
TRBV4-2	-	TRBJ2-2	-	TGTGCCAGCAGCCAAGATCTAGGGAACACCGGGGAGCTGTTTTTT	CASSQDLGNTGELFF
TRBV27	-	TRBJ2-1	TRBD2	TGTGCCAGCAGGATCCATAGCGGGAAGGTCAATGAGCAGTTCTTC	CASRIHSGKVNEQFF
TRBV2	-	TRBJ1-3	TRBD1	TGTGCCGGCGGACAGGGCCAAAACTCTGGAAACACCATATATTTT	CAGGQGQNSGNTIYF
TRBV4-1	-	TRBJ1-1	TRBD1	TGCGCCAGCAGCCAGGATAGGGGGCACACTGAAGCTTTCTTT	CASSQDRGHTEAFF
TRBV7-6	-	TRBJ1-1	-	TGTGCCAGCAGCTTAGCCCCAGGTGGTGGGACTGAAGCTTTCTTT	CASSLAPGGGTEAFF
TRBV30	-	TRBJ1-6	-	TGTGCCTGGAGTGGCACACAGGGTTTTTATAATTCACCCCTCCACTTT	CAWSGTQGFYNSPLHF
TRBV7-3	-	TRBJ2-1	-	TGTGCCAGCAGCTTAGGCAGGGTTAACAATGAGCAGTTCTTC	CASSLGRVNNEQFF
TRBV9	once	TRBJ2-3	-	TGTGCCAGCAGCGTAGCGGTCACAGATACGCAGTATTTT	CASSVAVTDTQYF
TRBV19	-	TRBJ2-7	TRBD2	TGTGCCAGTAGTAGCGGGGGGCGCTCCTACGAGCAGTACTTC	CASSSGGRSYEQYF
TRBV5-1	-	TRBJ1-1	-	TGCGCCAGCAGCTTGGCGTCGAACACTGAAGCTTTCTTT	CASSLASNTEAFF
TRBV6-5	few	TRBJ1-2	-	TGTGCCAGCAGTCTCGAACAGGCCCCTAACTATGGCTACACCTTC	CASSLEQAPNYGYTF
TRBV5-1	few	TRBJ2-5	TRBD1	TGCGCCAGCAGCCACGGGACAGGGGGGGAGACCCAGTACTTC	CASSHGTGGETQYF
TRBV7-8	-	TRBJ2-7	TRBD1	TGTGCCAGCAGTTCACCGGGACAGGGGCCCCACGAGCAGTACTTC	CASSSPGQGPHEQYF
TRBV7-2	-	TRBJ1-5	-	TGTGCCAGCAGCTTACTGGGCTACAATCAGCCCCAGCATTTT	CASSLLGYNQPQHF
TRBV7-2	-	TRBJ2-3	TRBD2	TGTGCCAGCACCGTATCCTTAGCGGGAGGCAGGGGGGGTCCAGATACGCAGTATTTT	CASTVSLAGGRGGPDTQYF
TRBV6-1	-	TRBJ1-5	TRBD1	TGTGCCAGCAGTTGGGACAGGAGCAATCAGCCCCAGCATTTT	CASSWDRSNQPQHF
TRBV19	-	TRBJ1-6	TRBD1	TGTGCCAGTAGGGAAAACAGGGGGCTCAGTAATTCACCCCTCCACTTT	CASRENRGLSNSPLHF
TRBV28	-	TRBJ2-7	TRBD1	TGTGCCAGCAGTTTCAACCCGGGACAGGCTCAGAGGTACGAGCAGTACTTC	CASSFNPGQAQRYEQYF
TRBV29-1	-	TRBJ2-2	-	TGCAGCGTTGTGGGGCTACACACCGGGGAGCTGTTTTTT	CSVVGLHTGELFF
TRBV2	-	TRBJ2-5	-	TGTGCCAGCAGTGTGGTAGAGCAGTACTTC	CASSVVEQYF
TRBV6-6	-	TRBJ2-5	TRBD1	TGTGCCAGCAGCCTCACAGGGGGCCAAGAGACCCAGTACTTC	CASSLTGGQETQYF
TRBV2	-	TRBJ1-5	TRBD1	TGTGCCAGCAGTGCAGGGGGTAGCAATCAGCCCCAGCATTTT	CASSAGGSNQPQHF
TRBV28	-	TRBJ2-5	TRBD2	TGTGCCAGCCGAGCGGGACTAGCGCTTCAAGAGACCCAGTACTTC	CASRAGLALQETQYF
TRBV6-1	-	TRBJ1-4	-	TGTGCCAGCACGAGTGGACCCTGGGGCAATGAAAAACTGTTTTTT	CASTSGPWGNEKLFF
TRBV7-9	-	TRBJ2-7	-	TGTGCCAGCAGCCAAACAGGGCTCCCCTACGAGCAGTACTTC	CASSQTGLPYEQYF
TRBV5-6	-	TRBJ1-4	-	TGTGCCAGCAGCAAGGGGGATACGGAAAAACTGTTTTTT	CASSKGDTEKLFF
TRBV5-1	many	TRBJ2-7	-	TGCGCCAGCAGCTTGGAAAAAGACAGCCTAAACTCCTACGAGCAGTACTTC	CASSLEKDSLNSYEQYF
TRBV30	-	TRBJ2-7	TRBD1	TGTGCCTCTTTGGACAGGGTTGGTTTCTCCTACGAGCAGTACTTC	CASLDRVGFSYEQYF
TRBV6-4	-	TRBJ2-3	TRBD2	TGTGCCAGCAGCATTCTAGCGGGGGCCAACACAGATACGCAGTATTTT	CASSILAGANTDTQYF
TRBV21-1	-	TRBJ2-6	-	TGTGCCAGCAGCAACGGGGGGCGCTGGCCTGGGGCCAACGTCCTGACTTTC	CASSNGGRWPGANVLTF
TRBV27	-	TRBJ1-2	-	TGTGCCAGCAGTTTGTTAGGGGCGGGGTCCTATGGCTACACCTTC	CASSLLGAGSYGYTF
TRBV5-1	-	TRBJ2-7	-	TGCGCCAGCAGCGGGGCGGGGGCGGGAAGCGAGCAGTACTTC	CASSGAGAGSEQYF
TRBV4-2	-	TRBJ2-7	TRBD1	TGTGCCAGCAGCCAAGACCCCCAGGGGGCGGGCTACGAGCAGTACTTC	CASSQDPQGAGYEQYF
TRBV7-2	-	TRBJ2-5	-	TGTGCCAGCAGCTTAGCGGAGGGGTGGCAGACCCAGTACTTC	CASSLAEGWQTQYF
TRBV5-4	-	TRBJ2-2	TRBD2	TGTGCCAGCAGCTCAGGACTAGCGGGGGGTAGCACCGGGGAGCTGTTTTTT	CASSSGLAGGSTGELFF
TRBV30	-	TRBJ2-5	-	TGTGCCTGCGGCCCCGGGACTCTAGTCGGAGAGACCCAGTACTTC	CACGPGTLVGETQYF
TRBV30	-	TRBJ1-1	-	TGTGCCGCGGGGAGGAACACTGAAGCTTTCTTT	CAAGRNTEAFF
TRBV7-6	once	TRBJ2-1	TRBD2	TGTGCCAGCAGCTTAGCTAGCGGGGGGTCGGACAATGAGCAGTTCTTC	CASSLASGGSDNEQFF
TRBV5-4	-	TRBJ2-3	TRBD2	TGTGCCAGCAGCTCTAGCGGGAGCCTTCCTGGGACAGATACGCAGTATTTT	CASSSSGSLPGTDTQYF
TRBV9	-	TRBJ2-2	TRBD2	TGTGCCAGCAGCCAGGGACTAACCGGGGAGCTGTTTTTT	CASSQGLTGELFF